The clone carrying this T cell receptor (beta chain) was counted a single time. Its antigen is unidentified. The data are from a study of T-cell memory formation after mild COVID-19. Study-wide context: TCR clusters showed largely donor specificity.

The study, taken as a whole, reports: Prior to infection, memory already included some responding clones, suggesting cross-reactive memory joined.

5'RACE primed from the constant segment yielded TCR alpha and TCR beta cDNA libraries bearing sample barcodes and UMIs. TCRdb re-called the 5' RACE reads with MiXCR, one entry per CDR3 protein. The repertoire holds roughly 350,000 distinct CDR3 sequences, roughly an eighth seen once, with 22% in the top ten. The CDR3 runs to 14 residues. Trimming shortened V by 4 bases and J by 2 bases, and 15 bases separated the two germline ends. In germline, CDR1 is SQVTM, CDR2 ANQGSEA. The clonotype was recovered from a man in his late teens or twenties who had mild COVID-19 (a few samples of this study predate the infection). Cell type and time point are not known. The chain combines TRBV29-1 with TRBJ2-7, with a possible D match to TRBD1 (7 bases). Sequenced material: PBMCs or a T cell subset sorted from them (not recorded which). Written as DNA, the CDR3 is TGCAGCGTTGGGCAGGGGGGCACCCCCTACGAGCAGTACTTC. Translated, it gives CSVGQGGTPYEQYF.